A selection of T cell receptor beta chains follows, all from one sample in a study of Graves' ophthalmopathy and Graves' hyperthyroidism. TCRdb re-derived calls from the multiplex PCR reads in MiXCR, one entry per CDR3 protein. The data contain over 650,000 distinct CDR3 sequences, about 40% of them singletons. The sequencing sample was made of peripheral blood. Every receptor here comes from an adult man with Graves' ophthalmopathy. Each CDR3 is given with its conserved first and last residue. The D gene is left open where the match is weak. Part of the rows lack a size; the others show once, few, many or a class for expanded clones.

clone_size	v_call	d_call	j_call	cdr3_aa	cdr3_nt
.	TRBV12-3/TRBV12-4	.	TRBJ2-5	CASSFQTGTQYF	TGTGCCAGCAGCTTTCAGACTGGGACCCAGTACTTC
.	TRBV15	TRBD1	TRBJ2-7	CATSRSTGAEQYF	TGTGCCACCAGCAGAAGCACAGGGGCCGAGCAGTACTTC
many	TRBV9	.	TRBJ1-2	CASSGEAGAPYGYTF	TGTGCCAGCAGCGGAGAGGCAGGGGCCCCCTATGGCTACACCTTC
.	TRBV28	.	TRBJ2-7	CASSTTRGEQYF	TGTGCCAGCAGCACAACCCGGGGCGAGCAGTACTTC
.	TRBV25-1	.	TRBJ2-2	CASSPGGRSGELFF	TGTGCCAGCAGCCCAGGGGGGAGGTCCGGGGAGCTGTTTTTT
many	TRBV29-1	.	TRBJ2-5	CSVGQGGGQETQYF	TGCAGCGTTGGACAGGGAGGAGGACAAGAGACCCAGTACTTC
once	TRBV10-3	.	TRBJ1-4	CAISEWGGKLFF	TGTGCCATCAGTGAGTGGGGAGGAAAACTGTTTTTT
many	TRBV29-1	.	TRBJ1-2	CSVDLDGYTF	TGCAGCGTCGACCTCGATGGCTACACCTTC
.	TRBV5-4	.	TRBJ1-1	CASSLDFTEAFF	TGTGCCAGCAGCTTGGACTTCACTGAAGCTTTCTTT
.	TRBV3-1	.	TRBJ1-2	CASSQATTLGYTF	TGTGCCAGCAGCCAAGCTACAACGTTGGGCTACACCTTC
many	TRBV15	.	TRBJ1-5	CATSSGETYDQPQHF	TGTGCCACCAGCAGTGGAGAGACATACGATCAGCCCCAGCATTTT
.	TRBV3-1	.	TRBJ1-6	CASSQKQGVSPLHF	TGTGCCAGCAGCCAAAAACAGGGTGTATCACCCCTCCACTTT
.	TRBV12-3/TRBV12-4	.	TRBJ2-7	CASPSQYF	TGTGCCAGCCCGTCGCAGTACTTC
many	TRBV2	.	TRBJ1-6	CASTPVRVDSPLHF	TGTGCCAGCACCCCCGTTCGGGTTGATTCACCCCTCCACTTT
.	TRBV6-5	.	TRBJ1-1	CASRGWTGGGVRTEAFF	TGTGCCAGCAGGGGGTGGACGGGAGGTGGCGTGCGCACTGAAGCTTTCTTT
many	TRBV12-3/TRBV12-4	.	TRBJ1-1	CASSPTDRTPGNTEAFF	TGTGCCAGCAGCCCCACCGACAGGACACCCGGGAACACTGAAGCTTTCTTT
few	TRBV7-3	TRBD2	TRBJ2-3	CASSLGASGTDTQYF	TGTGCCAGCAGCTTAGGAGCTAGCGGTACAGATACGCAGTATTTT
many	TRBV7-2	.	TRBJ2-3	CASTGGQRTDTQYF	TGTGCCAGCACTGGGGGCCAGCGCACAGATACGCAGTATTTT
many	TRBV5-6	.	TRBJ1-1	CASSLDRLTEAFF	TGTGCCAGCAGCTTGGACAGACTCACTGAAGCTTTCTTT
.	TRBV10-3	.	TRBJ1-1	CAISEGQRNTEAFF	TGTGCCATCAGTGAGGGACAGAGGAACACTGAAGCTTTCTTT
.	TRBV2	TRBD1	TRBJ1-5	CASSQGEVQEQPQHF	TGTGCCAGCAGCCAGGGGGAGGTCCAGGAACAGCCCCAGCATTTT
.	TRBV7-9	.	TRBJ2-2	CASSSDTRELFF	TGTGCCAGCAGCTCCGACACCAGGGAGCTGTTTTTT
many	TRBV29-1	.	TRBJ1-3	CSVREGGNTIYF	TGCAGCGTAAGGGAGGGTGGAAACACCATATATTTT
many	TRBV5-5	.	TRBJ2-2	CASSPYTTGELFF	TGTGCCAGCAGCCCGTACACCACCGGGGAGCTGTTTTTT
.	TRBV6-5	.	TRBJ2-7	CASSYPKPGYEQYF	TGTGCCAGCAGTTACCCGAAGCCCGGGTACGAGCAGTACTTC
many	TRBV6-6	.	TRBJ1-1	CASSFTTGVTEAFF	TGTGCCAGCAGTTTCACGACAGGTGTAACTGAAGCTTTCTTT
.	TRBV24-1	.	TRBJ2-1	CATSEHRLLEQFF	TGTGCCACCAGTGAACACAGACTATTGGAGCAGTTCTTC
few	TRBV6-6	.	TRBJ2-7	CASSYLVRENEQYF	TGTGCCAGCAGTTACCTGGTAAGGGAAAACGAGCAGTACTTC
.	TRBV7-6	.	TRBJ2-7	CASSQGDKSYEQYF	TGTGCCAGCAGCCAAGGGGACAAATCCTACGAGCAGTACTTC
.	TRBV10-2	.	TRBJ2-7	CASTPGNEQYF	TGCGCCAGCACTCCGGGCAACGAGCAGTACTTC
.	TRBV15	.	TRBJ2-5	CAASSLEGETQYF	TGTGCCGCCAGCAGCTTGGAGGGGGAGACCCAGTACTTC
many	TRBV19	TRBD1	TRBJ1-1	CASKQGARLNTEAFF	TGTGCCAGCAAGCAGGGGGCGCGTTTGAACACTGAAGCTTTCTTT
many	TRBV10-3	TRBD1	TRBJ2-7	CAISSDRGGYEQYF	TGTGCCATCAGTTCTGACAGGGGTGGGTACGAGCAGTACTTC
.	TRBV25-1	.	TRBJ2-2	CARTGTGELLF	TGTGCCAGGACAGGCACCGGGGAGCTGCTTTTT
.	TRBV20-1	.	TRBJ1-5	CSARGQRNQPQHF	TGCAGTGCTAGAGGACAGCGCAATCAGCCCCAGCATTTT